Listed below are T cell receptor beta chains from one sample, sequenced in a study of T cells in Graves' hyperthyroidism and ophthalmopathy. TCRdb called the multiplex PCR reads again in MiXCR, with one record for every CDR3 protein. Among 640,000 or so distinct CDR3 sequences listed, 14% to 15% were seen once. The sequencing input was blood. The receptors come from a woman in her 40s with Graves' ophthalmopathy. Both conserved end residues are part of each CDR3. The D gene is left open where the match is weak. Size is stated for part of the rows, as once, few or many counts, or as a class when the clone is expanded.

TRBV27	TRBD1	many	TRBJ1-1	CASSTTPGTGASKAFF
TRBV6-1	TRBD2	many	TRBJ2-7	CASNGGLARTYEQYF
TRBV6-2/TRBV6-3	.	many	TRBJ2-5	CASSYLRKQETQYF
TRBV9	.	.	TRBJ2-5	CASSNPQGNQETQYF
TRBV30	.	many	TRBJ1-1	CAWTRGGKGTEAFF
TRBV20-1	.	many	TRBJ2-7	CSASDQGGYEQYF
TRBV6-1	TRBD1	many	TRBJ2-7	CASKIPRQGETYEQYF
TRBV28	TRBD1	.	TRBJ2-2	CASMGQGTFANTGELFF
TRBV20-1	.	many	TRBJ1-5	CSARRAGDSNQPQHF
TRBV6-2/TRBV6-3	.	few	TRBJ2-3	CASSSPGRTNTDTQYF
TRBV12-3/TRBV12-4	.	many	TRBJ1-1	CASSLGQRDTEAFF
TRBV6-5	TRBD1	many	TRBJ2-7	CASSLVRAAGGEQYF
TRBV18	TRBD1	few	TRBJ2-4	CASSPGLGQGDIQYF
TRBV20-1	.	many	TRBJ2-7	CSAPSLAISSYEQYF
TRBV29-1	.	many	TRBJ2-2	CSVEGQPTGELFF
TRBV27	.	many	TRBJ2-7	CASSFRQETYEQYF
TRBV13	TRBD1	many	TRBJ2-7	CASSLEVQGVSEQYF
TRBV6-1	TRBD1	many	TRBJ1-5	CASTQGANQPQHF
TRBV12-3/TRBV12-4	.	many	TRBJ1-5	CASSTGMGPQHF
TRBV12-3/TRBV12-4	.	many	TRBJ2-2	CASRVRGELFF
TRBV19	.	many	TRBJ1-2	CASSGRQELNYGYTF
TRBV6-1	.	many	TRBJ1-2	CASSPGGMRLYGYTF
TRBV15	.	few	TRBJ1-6	CATSSRVGGSPLHF
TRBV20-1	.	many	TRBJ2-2	CSARVPGQNTGELFF
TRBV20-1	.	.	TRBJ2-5	CSARGSSVRLQGNQETQYF
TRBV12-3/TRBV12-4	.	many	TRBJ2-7	CASTAAYSGQYF
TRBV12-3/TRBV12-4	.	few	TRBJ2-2	CASRNLQGLGELFF
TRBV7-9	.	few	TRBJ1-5	CASSAGVSNQPQHF
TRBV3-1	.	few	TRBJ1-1	CASSHSTGIPTEAFF
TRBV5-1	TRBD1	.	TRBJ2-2	CASSLVTQGAYTGELFF
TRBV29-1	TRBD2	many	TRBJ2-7	CSVEGGTSGERYEQCF
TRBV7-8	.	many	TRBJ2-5	CASSFRRQETQYF
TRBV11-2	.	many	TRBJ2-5	CASSLEGLRAVQETQYF
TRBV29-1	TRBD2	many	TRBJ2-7	CSVEGLAGETYEQYF
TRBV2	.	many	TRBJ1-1	CASSVDLEAFF
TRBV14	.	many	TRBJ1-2	CASSSTGFVLLGYTF
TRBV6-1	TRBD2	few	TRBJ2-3	CASSSGAGRADTQYF
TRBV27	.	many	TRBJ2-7	CASSIRVRGYEQYF
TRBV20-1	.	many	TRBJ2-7	CSASDGHAYEQYF